A selection of T cell receptor beta chains follows, all from one sample in a study of graft-versus-host responses after intestinal transplantation. Which antigens these TCRs recognize remains unknown. TCRdb keeps only in-frame clones here, not all; method: immunoSEQ multiplex PCR. This table holds about 150,000 clones, 85% to 95% found once. The sequenced sample was unstimulated CD4+ T cells sorted from spleen or lymph node cells, obtained before intestinal transplant. The origin of the receptors is a human donor who received an intestinal transplant. CDR3s include the opening cysteine and the closing phenylalanine or tryptophan. D genes are given only for firm matches. The listing skips clone size in some rows; elsewhere it reads once, few, many or a size class.

TRBJ2-2 | TRBV29-1 | NA | once | CSVGPGDGELFF | TGCAGCGTCGGGCCAGGGGACGGGGAGCTGTTTTTT
TRBJ2-3 | TRBV7-3 | TRBD2 | NA | CASSLAGATDTQYF | TGTGCCAGCAGCTTAGCGGGAGCAACAGATACGCAGTATTTT
TRBJ1-5 | TRBV18 | NA | once | CASSPPSAGQDQPQHF | TGTGCCAGCTCACCACCGTCCGCCGGGCAGGATCAGCCCCAGCATTTT
TRBJ2-7 | TRBV2 | TRBD1 | NA | CASTPQGVAYEQYF | TGTGCCAGCACCCCTCAGGGGGTCGCCTACGAGCAGTACTTC
TRBJ2-7 | TRBV7-9 | NA | NA | CASSFAGERPYEQYF | TGTGCCAGCAGCTTCGCCGGGGAGCGGCCATACGAGCAGTACTTC
TRBJ1-1 | TRBV30 | TRBD1 | NA | CAWSRTGKAFF | TGTGCCTGGAGTCGGACAGGGAAGGCTTTCTTT
TRBJ2-7 | TRBV9 | NA | NA | CASSPAVNTYEQYF | TGTGCCAGCAGCCCCGCCGTGAATACCTACGAGCAGTACTTC
TRBJ1-2 | TRBV7-2 | NA | NA | CASTFGPGVGYTF | TGTGCCAGCACCTTCGGCCCGGGGGTGGGCTACACCTTC
TRBJ1-5 | TRBV19 | NA | NA | CASSIGFSDQPQHF | TGTGCCAGTAGTATCGGCTTCTCTGATCAGCCCCAGCATTTT
TRBJ1-3 | TRBV5-1 | NA | NA | CASSLTALLSGNTIYF | TGCGCCAGCAGCTTAACAGCTCTGCTATCTGGAAACACCATATATTTT
TRBJ1-1 | TRBV30 | NA | NA | CAWTDRGRVTEAFF | TGTGCCTGGACGGACAGAGGGCGGGTCACTGAAGCTTTCTTT
TRBJ1-2 | TRBV19 | NA | NA | CASFSGRHYGYTF | TGTGCCAGTTTTTCTGGCCGGCACTATGGCTACACCTTC
TRBJ2-1 | TRBV2 | NA | once | CASSETRASYNEQFF | TGTGCCAGCAGTGAAACCCGGGCCTCCTACAATGAGCAGTTCTTC
TRBJ2-1 | TRBV18 | TRBD2 | NA | CASSDQPSGATDEQFF | TGTGCCAGCTCGGACCAGCCAAGCGGGGCGACGGATGAGCAGTTCTTC
TRBJ2-3 | TRBV7-7 | TRBD2 | NA | CASSPGTSGRADTQYF | TGTGCCAGCAGCCCCGGGACTAGCGGGAGGGCAGATACGCAGTATTTT
TRBJ1-2 | TRBV28 | TRBD1 | NA | CASSSGTGGYTF | TGTGCCAGCAGTTCCGGGACAGGGGGCTACACCTTC
TRBJ1-1 | TRBV28 | NA | NA | CASSFARPNTEAFF | TGTGCCAGCAGTTTCGCGCGGCCGAACACTGAAGCTTTCTTT
TRBJ1-1 | TRBV18 | NA | NA | CASSPSTEAFF | TGTGCCAGCTCACCAAGCACTGAAGCTTTCTTT
TRBJ1-3 | TRBV11-2 | NA | NA | CASSAKHFSFSGNTIYF | TGTGCCAGCAGTGCTAAACATTTCTCCTTCTCTGGAAACACCATATATTTT
TRBJ2-1 | TRBV19 | NA | NA | CASSTPLGGMVNEQFF | TGTGCCAGTAGTACCCCCCTAGGGGGAATGGTCAATGAGCAGTTCTTC
TRBJ2-1 | TRBV7-2 | NA | NA | CASSLGVEQFF | TGTGCCAGCAGCCTAGGGGTTGAGCAGTTCTTC
TRBJ1-2 | TRBV10-1 | NA | NA | CASTAPDRINYGYTF | TGCGCCAGCACCGCACCCGACAGAATTAACTATGGCTACACCTTC
TRBJ2-7 | TRBV10-3 | TRBD2 | few | CAISDAGAYEQYF | TGTGCCATCAGTGATGCGGGAGCCTACGAGCAGTACTTC
TRBJ2-7 | TRBV7-9 | NA | once | CASSLETLSYEQYF | TGTGCCAGCAGCCTAGAGACACTGTCCTACGAGCAGTACTTC
TRBJ1-5 | TRBV5-5 | NA | NA | CASSLVADNQPQHF | TGTGCCAGCAGCTTGGTGGCGGACAATCAGCCCCAGCATTTT
TRBJ2-5 | TRBV19 | NA | NA | CASSISQETQYF | TGTGCCAGTAGTATCAGCCAAGAGACCCAGTACTTC
TRBJ1-2 | TRBV6-1 | NA | few | CASSEAGRVYYGYTF | TGTGCCAGCAGTGAAGCGGGCAGGGTATACTATGGCTACACCTTC
TRBJ1-4 | TRBV28 | NA | NA | CASSAAGTTNEKLFF | TGTGCCAGCAGTGCCGCCGGGACCACTAATGAAAAACTGTTTTTT
TRBJ1-2 | TRBV5-1 | NA | NA | CASRITPGTYGYTF | TGCGCCAGCAGAATTACCCCCGGGACTTATGGCTACACCTTC
TRBJ2-2 | TRBV7-3 | TRBD1 | few | CASSSGQGGGELFF | TGTGCCAGCAGCTCGGGACAGGGCGGCGGGGAGCTGTTTTTT
TRBJ1-1 | TRBV28 | NA | NA | CASTRGGRNTEAFF | TGTGCCAGCACCCGCGGGGGCCGGAACACTGAAGCTTTCTTT
TRBJ1-5 | TRBV6-5 | NA | NA | CASSDGQSNQPQHF | TGTGCCAGCAGTGACGGACAGAGCAATCAGCCCCAGCATTTT
TRBJ2-3 | TRBV27 | TRBD2 | NA | CASSLAGGSTQYF | TGTGCCAGCAGTTTAGCGGGAGGGAGTACGCAGTATTTT
TRBJ2-7 | TRBV19 | TRBD2 | NA | CASRALAGSSYEQYF | TGTGCCAGTAGGGCACTAGCGGGAAGCTCCTACGAGCAGTACTTC
TRBJ1-1 | TRBV5-4 | TRBD1 | once | CASRGGGTANTEAFF | TGTGCCAGCAGAGGGGGGGGGACAGCTAACACTGAAGCTTTCTTT
TRBJ1-1 | TRBV7-8 | TRBD1 | NA | CASSLAFGQGMNTEAFF | TGTGCCAGCAGCTTAGCCTTCGGACAGGGTATGAACACTGAAGCTTTCTTT
TRBJ2-7 | TRBV6-5 | NA | NA | CASSLGQTYEQYF | TGTGCCAGCAGCCTTGGACAGACCTACGAGCAGTACTTC
TRBJ2-1 | TRBV5-1 | NA | NA | CASSSHPDNEQFF | TGCGCCAGCAGCTCACATCCAGACAATGAGCAGTTCTTC